This record concerns one T cell receptor beta chain sequence. Its antigen is unidentified. Germline V gene lookup returns CDR1 SGHTA and CDR2 FQGNSA. V lost 3 bases and J lost 1; bases outside the gene matches: 12. The CDR3 totals 18 residues. Researchers ran the assay at a deep level. Libraries were prepared by immunoSEQ multiplex PCR; TCRdb keeps only in-frame clonotypes and omits some of them. The table shows some 2,500,000 clones, with 92% occurring only once. The data originate from a study of shared clonotypes between healthy human individuals. Study results and caveats: Shared across a few donors were approximately 5% of the naive CD4 clonotypes. Larger estimated richness was generally seen in naive subsets than in memory subsets. Sampling used blood alone; tissue repertoires probably differ.

Sequences were obtained from naive CD4+ T cells from PBMCs. Subset reported: CD45RA+ positively selected. The V gene is TRBV7-2, the J gene TRBJ1-1; 9 bases align to TRBD1. The source of this sequence is a man between 18 and 35 years old in good health. Some clones in this sample may be carry-over from other donors' samples. CDR3 in DNA: TGTGCCAGCAGCTTCTACGGGACAGGGCTTTTCGCGAACACTGAAGCTTTCTTT. Its translation is CASSFYGTGLFANTEAFF.